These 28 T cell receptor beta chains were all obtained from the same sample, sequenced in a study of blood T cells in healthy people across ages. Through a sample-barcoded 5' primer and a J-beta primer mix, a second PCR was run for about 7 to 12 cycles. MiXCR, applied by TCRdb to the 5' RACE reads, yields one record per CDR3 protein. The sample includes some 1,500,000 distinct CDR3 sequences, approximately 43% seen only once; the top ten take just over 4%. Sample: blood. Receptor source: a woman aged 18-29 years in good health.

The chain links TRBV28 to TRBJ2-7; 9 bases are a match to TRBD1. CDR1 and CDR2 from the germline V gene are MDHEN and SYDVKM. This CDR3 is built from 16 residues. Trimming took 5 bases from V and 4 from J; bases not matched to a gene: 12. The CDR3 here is CASSLATRGTGYEQYF. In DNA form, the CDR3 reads TGTGCCAGCAGTCTAGCCACCCGCGGGACAGGGTACGAGCAGTACTTC.

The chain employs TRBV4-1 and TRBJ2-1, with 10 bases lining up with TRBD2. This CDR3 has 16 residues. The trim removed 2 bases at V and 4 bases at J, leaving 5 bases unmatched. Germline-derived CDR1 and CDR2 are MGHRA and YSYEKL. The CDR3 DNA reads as TGCGCCAGCAGCCAAAGGGTAGCGGGAGGTTACAATGAGCAGTTCTTC. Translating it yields CASSQRVAGGYNEQFF.

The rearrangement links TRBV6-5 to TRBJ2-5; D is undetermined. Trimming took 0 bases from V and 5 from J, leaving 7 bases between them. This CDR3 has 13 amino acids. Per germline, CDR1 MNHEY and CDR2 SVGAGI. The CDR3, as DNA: TGTGCCAGCAGTTACTCCTACGGGGAGACCCAGTACTTC. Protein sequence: CASSYSYGETQYF.

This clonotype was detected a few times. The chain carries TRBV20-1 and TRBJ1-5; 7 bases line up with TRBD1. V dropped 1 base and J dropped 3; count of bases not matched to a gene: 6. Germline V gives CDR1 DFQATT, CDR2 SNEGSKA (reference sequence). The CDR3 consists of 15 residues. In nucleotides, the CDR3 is TGCAGTGCTAGAGTTTCGGGACAGCTCAATCAGCCCCAGCATTTT. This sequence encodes CSARVSGQLNQPQHF.

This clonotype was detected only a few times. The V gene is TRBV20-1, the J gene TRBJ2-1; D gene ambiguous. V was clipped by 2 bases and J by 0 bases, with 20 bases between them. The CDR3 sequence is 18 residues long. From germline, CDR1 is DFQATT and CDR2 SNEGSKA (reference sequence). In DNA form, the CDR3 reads TGCAGTGCTAGACCCCCTGGAGTGGCGAAACACTCCTACAATGAGCAGTTCTTC. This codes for CSARPPGVAKHSYNEQFF.

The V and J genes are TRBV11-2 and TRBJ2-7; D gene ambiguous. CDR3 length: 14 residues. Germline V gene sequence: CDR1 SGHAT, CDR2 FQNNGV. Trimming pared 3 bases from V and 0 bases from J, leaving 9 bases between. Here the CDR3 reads CASSFDGVSYEQYF. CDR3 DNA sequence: TGTGCCAGCAGCTTTGACGGAGTCTCCTACGAGCAGTACTTC.

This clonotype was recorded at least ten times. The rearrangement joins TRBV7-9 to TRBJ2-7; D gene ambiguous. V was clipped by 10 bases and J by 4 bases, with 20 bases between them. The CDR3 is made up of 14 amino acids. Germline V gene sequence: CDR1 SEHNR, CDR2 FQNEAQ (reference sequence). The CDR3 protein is CAIAVGRNDYEQYF. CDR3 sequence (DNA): TGTGCCATCGCTGTAGGGCGGAATGATTACGAGCAGTACTTC.

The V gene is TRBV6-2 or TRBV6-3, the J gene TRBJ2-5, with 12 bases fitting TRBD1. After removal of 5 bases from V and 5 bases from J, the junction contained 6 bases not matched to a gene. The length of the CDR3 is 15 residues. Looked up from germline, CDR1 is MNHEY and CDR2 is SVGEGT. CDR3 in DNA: TGTGCCAGCAGTCCGGGACAGGGGGCTTGGGAGACCCAGTACTTC. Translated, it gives CASSPGQGAWETQYF.

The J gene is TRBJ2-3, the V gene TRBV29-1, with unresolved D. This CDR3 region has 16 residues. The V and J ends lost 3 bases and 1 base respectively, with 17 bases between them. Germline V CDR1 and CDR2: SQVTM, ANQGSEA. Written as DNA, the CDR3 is TGCAGCGTTGATCCAAAGGGCCTCTCCGGCACAGATACGCAGTATTTT. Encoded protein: CSVDPKGLSGTDTQYF.

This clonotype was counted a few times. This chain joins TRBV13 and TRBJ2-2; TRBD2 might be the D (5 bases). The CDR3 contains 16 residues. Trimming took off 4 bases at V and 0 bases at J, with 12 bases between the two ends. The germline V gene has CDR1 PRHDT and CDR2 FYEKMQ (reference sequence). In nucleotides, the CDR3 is TGTGCCAGCAGCTGGAGACGACTACCGAACACCGGGGAGCTGTTTTTT. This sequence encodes CASSWRRLPNTGELFF.

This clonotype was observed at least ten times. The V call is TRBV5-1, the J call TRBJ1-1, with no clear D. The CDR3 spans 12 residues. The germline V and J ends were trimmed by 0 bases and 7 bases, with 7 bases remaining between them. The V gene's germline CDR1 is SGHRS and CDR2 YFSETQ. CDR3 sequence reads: CASSLDRGEAFF. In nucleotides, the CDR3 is TGCGCCAGCAGCTTGGACCGGGGTGAAGCTTTCTTT.

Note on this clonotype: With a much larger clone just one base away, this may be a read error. The CDR3: CASSSGGSVKNIQYF. CDR3 sequence (DNA): TGTGCCAGCAGCTCGGGGGGGAGCGTCAAAAACATTCAGTACTTC. The chain combines TRBV7-2 with TRBJ2-4; 8 bases align to TRBD2. Germline-derived CDR1 and CDR2 are SGHTA and FQGNSA. The CDR3 loop spans 15 amino acids. J lost 3 bases, V lost 4 bases, and 5 bases had no gene match.

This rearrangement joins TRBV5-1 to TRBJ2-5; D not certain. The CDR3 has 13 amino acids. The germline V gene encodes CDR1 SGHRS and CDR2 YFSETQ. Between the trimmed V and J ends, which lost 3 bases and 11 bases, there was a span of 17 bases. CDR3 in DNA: TGCGCCAGCAGCTGGGCCTTGGGATCTGAGCAGTACTTC. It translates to CASSWALGSEQYF.

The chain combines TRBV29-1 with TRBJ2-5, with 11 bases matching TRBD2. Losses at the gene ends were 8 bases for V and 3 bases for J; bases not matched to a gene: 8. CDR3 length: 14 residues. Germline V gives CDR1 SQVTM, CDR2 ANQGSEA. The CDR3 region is CSIRTSGLKETQYF. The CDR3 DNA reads TGCAGCATTCGGACTAGCGGGTTGAAAGAGACCCAGTACTTC.

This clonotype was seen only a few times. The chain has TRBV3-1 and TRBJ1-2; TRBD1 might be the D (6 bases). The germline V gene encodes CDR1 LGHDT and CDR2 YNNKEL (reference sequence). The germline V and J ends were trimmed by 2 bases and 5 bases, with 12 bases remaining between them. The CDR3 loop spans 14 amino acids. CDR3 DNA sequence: TGTGCCAGCAGCCAACCGACAGGAGGGTATGGCTACACCTTC. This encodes CASSQPTGGYGYTF.

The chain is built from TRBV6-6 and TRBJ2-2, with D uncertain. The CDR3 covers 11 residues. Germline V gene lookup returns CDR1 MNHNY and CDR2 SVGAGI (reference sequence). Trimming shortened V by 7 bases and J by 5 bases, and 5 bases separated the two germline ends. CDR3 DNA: TGTGCCAGCAAAGCGACCGGGGAGCTGTTTTTT. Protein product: CASKATGELFF.

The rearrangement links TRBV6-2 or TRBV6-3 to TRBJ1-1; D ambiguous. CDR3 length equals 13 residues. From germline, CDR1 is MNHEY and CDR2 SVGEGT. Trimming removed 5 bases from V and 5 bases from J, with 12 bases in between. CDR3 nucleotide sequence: TGTGCCAGCAGTCCGACGGTGGAAACTGAAGCTTTCTTT. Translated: CASSPTVETEAFF.

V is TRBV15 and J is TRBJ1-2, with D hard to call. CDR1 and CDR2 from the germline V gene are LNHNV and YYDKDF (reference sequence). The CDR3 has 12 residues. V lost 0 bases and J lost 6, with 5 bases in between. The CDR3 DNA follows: TGTGCCACCAGCAGAGATTCGAATGGCTACACCTTC. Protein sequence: CATSRDSNGYTF.

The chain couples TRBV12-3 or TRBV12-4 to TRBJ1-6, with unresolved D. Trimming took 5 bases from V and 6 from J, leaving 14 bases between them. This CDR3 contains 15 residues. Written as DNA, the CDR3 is TGTGCCAGCAGTCTATACCCCGACCGTAATTCACCCCTCCACTTT. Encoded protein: CASSLYPDRNSPLHF.

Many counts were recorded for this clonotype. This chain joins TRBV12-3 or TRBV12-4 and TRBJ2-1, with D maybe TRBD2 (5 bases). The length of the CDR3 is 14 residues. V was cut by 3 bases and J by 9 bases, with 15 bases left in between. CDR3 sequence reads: CASSLSGLEGEQFF. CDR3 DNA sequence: TGTGCCAGCAGTTTGAGTGGGTTAGAGGGTGAGCAGTTCTTC.

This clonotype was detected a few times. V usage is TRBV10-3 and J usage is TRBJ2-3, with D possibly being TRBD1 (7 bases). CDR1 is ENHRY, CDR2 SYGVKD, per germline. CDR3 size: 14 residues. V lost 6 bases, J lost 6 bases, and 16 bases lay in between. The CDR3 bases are TGTGCCATCAGGGCCTGGACAGGAGGGGATACGCAGTATTTT. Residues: CAIRAWTGGDTQYF.

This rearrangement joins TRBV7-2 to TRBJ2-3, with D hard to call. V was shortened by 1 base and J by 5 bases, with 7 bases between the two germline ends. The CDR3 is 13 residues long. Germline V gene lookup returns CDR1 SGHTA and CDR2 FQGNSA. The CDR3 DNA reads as TGTGCCAGCAGCTTAGGAGAACGAGATACGCAGTATTTT. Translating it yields CASSLGERDTQYF. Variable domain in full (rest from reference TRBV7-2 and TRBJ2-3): GAGVSQSPSNKVTEKGKDVELRCDPISGHTALYWYRQSLGQGLEFLIYFQGNSAPDKSGLPSDRFSAERTGGSVSTLTIQRTQQEDSAVYLCASSLGERDTQYFGPGTRLTVL.

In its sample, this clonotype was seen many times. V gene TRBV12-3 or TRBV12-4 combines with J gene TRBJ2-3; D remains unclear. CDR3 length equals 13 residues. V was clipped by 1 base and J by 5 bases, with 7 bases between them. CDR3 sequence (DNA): TGTGCCAGCAGTTTAGGGCTAAGAGATACGCAGTATTTT. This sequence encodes CASSLGLRDTQYF.

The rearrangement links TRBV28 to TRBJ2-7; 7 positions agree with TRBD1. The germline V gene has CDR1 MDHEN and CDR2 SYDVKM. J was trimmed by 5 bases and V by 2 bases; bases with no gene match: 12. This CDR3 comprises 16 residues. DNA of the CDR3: TGTGCCAGCAGTTTACCGCGGACAGGCGAAGGCAACGAGCAGTACTTC. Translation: CASSLPRTGEGNEQYF.

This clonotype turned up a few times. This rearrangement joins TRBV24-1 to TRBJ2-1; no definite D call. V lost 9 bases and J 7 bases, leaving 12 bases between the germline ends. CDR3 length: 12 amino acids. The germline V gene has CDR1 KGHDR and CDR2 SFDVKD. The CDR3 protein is CATGKVGNEQFF. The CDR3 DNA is TGTGCCACCGGAAAGGTCGGAAATGAGCAGTTCTTC.

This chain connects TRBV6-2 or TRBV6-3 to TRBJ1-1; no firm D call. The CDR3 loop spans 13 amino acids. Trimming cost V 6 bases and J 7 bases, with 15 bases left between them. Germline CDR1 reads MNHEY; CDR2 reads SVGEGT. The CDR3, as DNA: TGTGCCAGCAGAAACACTGGAAGGAGTGAAGCTTTCTTT. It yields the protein CASRNTGRSEAFF.

The CDR3 reads CSSGTSPGEQFF. In DNA form, the CDR3 reads TGCAGCTCGGGGACTAGCCCAGGTGAGCAGTTCTTC. The V and J genes are TRBV29-1 and TRBJ2-1, with 9 bases that match TRBD2. In germline, CDR1 is SQVTM, CDR2 ANQGSEA. Unmatched junction bases numbered 8, after V lost 8 bases and J lost 9 bases. This CDR3 spans 12 amino acids.

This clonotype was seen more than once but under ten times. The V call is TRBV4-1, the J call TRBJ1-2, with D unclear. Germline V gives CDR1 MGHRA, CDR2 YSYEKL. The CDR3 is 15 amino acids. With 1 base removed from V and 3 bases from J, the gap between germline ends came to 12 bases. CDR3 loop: CASSQAPTDYYGYTF. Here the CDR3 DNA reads TGCGCCAGCAGCCAAGCCCCGACCGACTACTATGGCTACACCTTC.